Presented here are 25 T cell receptor beta chains from one specimen sequenced in a study of PD-1 blockade in classical Hodgkin lymphoma (TCRdb year 2020). The library was built by means of the immunoSEQ multiplex PCR assay. TCRdb provides this immuneACCESS table in a form limited to in-frame rearrangements. Some clones are lacking; in checked studies, under half of them reflect an unresolved V gene, and why the rest are absent is not known. The sample records tens of thousands of clones, 90% of which are singletons. The ten largest clones represent around 3% of the sample. The time point label of this sample denotes: cycle 4 day 1 (C4D1), after 5 to 7 weeks of nivolumab. Every trial patient had relapsed following autologous stem cell transplantation, and prior brentuximab vedotin exposure was what differed among cohorts A, B and C. The sequences come from peripheral blood mononuclear cells (PBMCs), collected before the fourth cycle of nivolumab. The origin of the receptors is a human donor with classical Hodgkin lymphoma.

J is TRBJ1-4 and V is TRBV5-1; D possibly corresponds to TRBD1 (5 bases). Germline V gives CDR1 SGHRS, CDR2 YFSETQ. V lost 3 bases and J lost 5, with 14 bases in between. The CDR3 has 15 residues. This CDR3 reads CASSSGGGTNEKLFF. Here the CDR3 DNA reads TGCGCCAGCAGCTCGGGCGGGGGGACCAATGAAAAACTGTTTTTT.

This clone was seen just once. The chain combines TRBV9 with TRBJ2-5; 11 bases are shared with TRBD2. After removal of 4 bases from V and 5 bases from J, the junction contained 7 bases not matched to a gene. The CDR3 is made up of 15 amino acids. The germline CDR1 and CDR2 sequences are SGDLS and YYNGEE. CDR3 coding DNA: TGTGCCAGCAGCCAGGGACTAGCGGTAGTGGAGACCCAGTACTTC. Translated, it gives CASSQGLAVVETQYF.

The gene calls are TRBV28 and TRBJ1-5, with D possibly being TRBD1 (6 bases). V lost 3 bases to trimming and J lost 1 base, with 13 bases between them. Germline loops: CDR1 MDHEN, CDR2 SYDVKM. This CDR3 comprises 16 residues. The CDR3 nucleotides read TGTGCCAGCAGTTTGGGGCAGGGGCGAAGCAATCAGCCCCAGCATTTT. It is translated as CASSLGQGRSNQPQHF.

The chain employs TRBV18 and TRBJ1-6; D not certain. The CDR3 has 13 residues. Germline CDR1 and CDR2: KGHSH and LQKENI. V was pared by 6 bases and J by 5 bases, with 8 bases between. CDR3 nucleotide sequence: TGTGCCAGCTCCCTAAGGGATAATTCACCCCTCCACTTT. This translates into CASSLRDNSPLHF.

The chain is built from TRBV7-9 and TRBJ1-1; 9 positions agree with TRBD1. This CDR3 is built from 16 residues. From germline, CDR1 is SEHNR and CDR2 FQNEAQ (reference sequence). The V gene end was trimmed by 2 bases and the J gene end by 5 bases; junction bases not matched to a gene: 9. CDR3 in amino acids: CASSLFGLDRGTEAFF. The CDR3 DNA is TGTGCCAGCAGCTTATTCGGGTTGGACAGGGGAACTGAAGCTTTCTTT.

This clone is a singleton in its sample. In nucleotides, the CDR3 is TGTGCCAGTAGTATTGGGGGACAGGGGGAACAAGAGACCCAGTACTTC. Encoded protein: CASSIGGQGEQETQYF. V usage is TRBV19 and J usage is TRBJ2-5, with TRBD1 identical over 11 bases. CDR1 and CDR2 (germline): LNHDA, SQIVND (reference sequence). The ends lost 3 bases at V and 2 bases at J; junction bases unmatched: 5. The CDR3 runs 16 residues. Full variable domain (rest looked up from reference TRBV19 and TRBJ2-5): DGGITQSPKYLFRKEGQNVTLSCEQNLNHDAMYWYRQDPGQGLRLIYYSQIVNDFQKGDIAEGYSVSREKKESFPLTVTSAQKNPTAFYLCASSIGGQGEQETQYFGPGTRLLVL.

The chain carries TRBV25-1 and TRBJ2-2; maybe TRBD1 (7 bases). The CDR3 contains 15 residues. Germline CDR1 and CDR2: MGHDK and SYGVNS. V was shortened by 3 bases and J by 4 bases, with 12 bases between the two germline ends. The CDR3 is CASSDYRGGTGELFF. In DNA, the CDR3 is TGTGCCAGCAGTGACTACAGGGGAGGCACCGGGGAGCTGTTTTTT.

The chain combines TRBV30 with TRBJ1-1; D is unresolved. Germline-derived CDR1 and CDR2 are GTSNPN and SVGIG (reference sequence). CDR3 length: 15 amino acids. Trimming stripped 0 bases from V and 1 base from J, with 12 bases between. The CDR3 spells CAWSVNRHSNTEAFF. CDR3 DNA: TGTGCCTGGAGTGTGAATAGGCACTCGAACACTGAAGCTTTCTTT.

This chain links TRBV29-1 with TRBJ2-3, with 7 bases identical to TRBD1. The J segment lost 4 bases and the V segment lost 1 base, leaving 5 bases of the junction unmatched. CDR3 length equals 14 residues. Germline CDR1 SQVTM, CDR2 ANQGSEA. CDR3 in amino acids: CSVEGGGEPDTQYF. As DNA, the CDR3 is TGCAGCGTTGAAGGAGGGGGCGAGCCAGATACGCAGTATTTT.

The J gene is TRBJ2-7, the V gene TRBV20-1; D gene uncertain. Deletions cut 6 bases from V and 6 bases from J, with 12 bases between. This CDR3 has 11 residues. Germline lookup yields CDR1 DFQATT and CDR2 SNEGSKA (reference sequence). CDR3 sequence reads: CSAKAESEQYF. The CDR3 bases are TGCAGTGCCAAGGCCGAGAGCGAGCAGTACTTC.

The genes are TRBV7-9 and TRBJ1-2; D uncertain. This CDR3 has 17 amino acids. Looked up from germline, CDR1 is SEHNR and CDR2 is FQNEAQ (reference sequence). The V end was cut by 5 bases, the J end by 0 bases, with 19 bases between. The CDR3 sequence: CASSPNPLQSSNYGYTF. CDR3 coding DNA: TGTGCCAGCAGCCCCAACCCCCTACAGAGTTCTAACTATGGCTACACCTTC.

This clone appeared once. The chain employs TRBV7-2 and TRBJ2-1, with 9 bases fitting TRBD2. The CDR3 is 15 amino acids. V gave up 5 bases and J gave up 5 bases; unmatched junction bases: 7. Germline-derived CDR1 and CDR2 are SGHTA and FQGNSA. The CDR3 bases are TGTGCCAGCAGCCCCGGTAGCGGGGGAGACAATGAGCAGTTCTTC. Protein: CASSPGSGGDNEQFF.

This sequence joins TRBV28 and TRBJ1-1; D remains ambiguous. Between the trimmed V and J ends, which lost 4 bases and 4 bases, there was a span of 7 bases. CDR1 is MDHEN, CDR2 SYDVKM, per germline. The CDR3 has 12 amino acids. CDR3 sequence reads: CASSSPSTEAFF. As DNA, the CDR3 is TGTGCCAGCAGTTCCCCAAGCACTGAAGCTTTCTTT.

The chain uses TRBV12-5 and TRBJ2-7; the D is unclear. V was trimmed by 0 bases and J by 2 bases, leaving 8 bases between them. This CDR3 is built from 14 residues. Germline V lookup: CDR1 LGHNT, CDR2 FRNRAP. CDR3 loop: CASGLVHRTYEQYF. The CDR3 DNA is TGTGCTAGTGGTTTGGTACATCGGACCTACGAGCAGTACTTC. Looking up the rest from reference TRBV12-5 and TRBJ2-7 gives the full variable domain: DARVTQTPRHKVTEMGQEVTMRCQPILGHNTVFWYRQTMMQGLELLAYFRNRAPLDDSGMPKDRFSAEMPDATLATLKIQPSEPRDSAVYFCASGLVHRTYEQYFGPGTRLTVT.

The chain uses TRBV6-6 and TRBJ1-4, with TRBD1 matching over 7 bases. The CDR3 loop spans 15 amino acids. The ends lost 6 bases at V and 3 bases at J; junction bases unmatched: 7. Germline CDR1 and CDR2: MNHNY and SVGAGI (reference sequence). CDR3 sequence (DNA): TGTGCCAGCAGACTAAGGGACAGCGCTAATGAAAAACTGTTTTTT. It yields the protein CASRLRDSANEKLFF.

This clone was seen just once. The chain recombines TRBV7-9 with TRBJ1-4, with D tentatively TRBD1 (5 bases). Germline V CDR1 and CDR2: SEHNR, FQNEAQ (reference sequence). This CDR3 comprises 16 residues. Trimming took off 5 bases at V and 3 bases at J, with 16 bases between the two ends. CDR3 sequence reads: CASSATAAGPNEKLFF. DNA for the CDR3: TGTGCCAGCAGCGCCACGGCAGCAGGGCCTAATGAAAAACTGTTTTTT.

This clone came up a few times. This chain uses TRBV9 with TRBJ1-5, with TRBD1 as a possible D gene (5 bases). V lost 3 bases and J 2 bases, leaving 9 bases between the germline ends. Germline CDR1 reads SGDLS; CDR2 reads YYNGEE. The CDR3 sequence is 14 residues long. The CDR3 DNA sequence: TGTGCCAGCAGCGGGGGACGGGGCAATCAGCCCCAGCATTTT. Translating gives CASSGGRGNQPQHF.

V gene TRBV27 combines with J gene TRBJ2-1, with TRBD1 matching over 8 bases. Trimming cost V 5 bases and J 4 bases; bases outside gene matches: 10. Germline V gives CDR1 MNHEY, CDR2 SMNVEV (reference sequence). This CDR3 has 16 amino acids. The CDR3 spells CASSRGTGPPYNEQFF. As DNA, the CDR3 is TGTGCCAGCAGTAGGGGGACAGGACCACCTTACAATGAGCAGTTCTTC.

The chain is built from TRBV14 and TRBJ2-5, with TRBD2 as a possible D gene (5 bases). Trimming cost V 0 bases and J 2 bases, with 13 bases left between them. Germline V gives CDR1 SGHDN, CDR2 FVKESK. CDR3 size: 16 residues. The CDR3 is CASSQDVALGQETQYF. Here the CDR3 DNA reads TGTGCCAGCAGCCAAGATGTAGCGCTGGGTCAAGAGACCCAGTACTTC. Filled out from reference TRBV14 and TRBJ2-5, the complete variable domain reads EAGVTQFPSHSVIEKGQTVTLRCDPISGHDNLYWYRRVMGKEIKFLLHFVKESKQDESGMPNNRFLAERTGGTYSTLKVQPAELEDSGVYFCASSQDVALGQETQYFGPGTRLLVL.

This chain joins TRBV7-2 and TRBJ2-5, with TRBD2 identical over 10 bases. Germline V gives CDR1 SGHTA, CDR2 FQGNSA. V was clipped by 5 bases and J by 2 bases; unmatched bases: 5. CDR3 length equals 15 residues. CDR3 sequence reads: CASSERGGLQETQYF. For the CDR3, the DNA is TGTGCCAGCAGCGAGCGGGGGGGACTGCAAGAGACCCAGTACTTC.

The rearrangement joins TRBV5-1 to TRBJ2-5, with 8 bases fitting TRBD2. This CDR3 comprises 14 residues. With V trimmed by 6 bases and J by 3 bases, 7 bases remained unmatched. The V gene's germline CDR1 is SGHRS and CDR2 YFSETQ. CDR3 coding DNA: TGCGCCAGCAACGGGGGGGGCACAGAAGAGACCCAGTACTTC. This translates into CASNGGGTEETQYF.

This clone came up once. The chain employs TRBV7-2 and TRBJ2-7; TRBD2 matches at 10 bases. Per the germline V gene, CDR1 is SGHTA and CDR2 is FQGNSA. The J segment lost 5 bases and the V segment lost 5 bases, leaving 9 bases of the junction unmatched. CDR3 length: 15 amino acids. Here the CDR3 reads CASSKGLAGVNEQYF. Written as DNA, the CDR3 is TGTGCCAGCAGCAAAGGGCTAGCGGGGGTCAACGAGCAGTACTTC. Full variable domain (missing parts from reference TRBV7-2 and TRBJ2-7): GAGVSQSPSNKVTEKGKDVELRCDPISGHTALYWYRQSLGQGLEFLIYFQGNSAPDKSGLPSDRFSAERTGGSVSTLTIQRTQQEDSAVYLCASSKGLAGVNEQYFGPGTRLTVT.

This clone was seen only once. The gene calls are TRBV30 and TRBJ1-1, with D hard to call. CDR1 and CDR2 (germline): GTSNPN, SVGIG (reference sequence). The CDR3 runs 13 residues. V lost 0 bases, J lost 0 bases, and 5 bases lay in between. CDR3 region: CAWSVWMNTEAFF. For the CDR3, the DNA is TGTGCCTGGAGTGTATGGATGAACACTGAAGCTTTCTTT.

This chain links TRBV27 with TRBJ1-2; D is uncertain. In germline, CDR1 is MNHEY, CDR2 SMNVEV (reference sequence). The V end lost 7 bases, the J end lost 6 bases, and 15 bases lay between the germline ends. CDR3 length: 13 residues. Written as DNA, the CDR3 is TGTGCCAGCAAGGACGGACGCTCTGATGGCTACACCTTC. Protein product: CASKDGRSDGYTF.

The chain carries TRBV5-1 and TRBJ1-6, with 8 bases lining up with TRBD1. J was trimmed by 5 bases and V by 4 bases; bases with no gene match: 5. CDR1 and CDR2 (germline): SGHRS, YFSETQ. This CDR3 has 15 residues. Here the CDR3 reads CASSPTGGNNSPLHF. CDR3 nucleotides: TGCGCCAGCAGCCCTACAGGGGGAAATAATTCACCCCTCCACTTT.